The clone carrying this TCR beta chain was counted a single time. These data are taken from a study of blood T cell repertoires in COVID-19. The wider study: Researchers got acute and convalescent COVID-19 samples from the United States, Italy and Spain. Nucleic acid was either cDNA or gDNA, and it came from T cells, B-cell-depleted T cells, or PBMCs.

J was trimmed by 3 bases and V by 5 bases; bases with no gene match: 7. Germline V gives CDR1 SEHNR, CDR2 FQNEAQ (reference sequence). This CDR3 is built from 15 residues. Individuals aged roughly 18 to 90 years were recruited from around 22 US areas. In assigning cohorts, the study relied on participant-reported clinical history. The method was immunoSEQ multiplex PCR; TCRdb's version includes in-frame clones alone and lacks a portion of them. This sample has about 400,000 clones, with nearly 90% found just once. This chain connects TRBV7-9 to TRBJ2-7; 10 bases are a match to TRBD1. This receptor was identified in a woman aged 40-49 years with acute COVID-19. The sequenced sample consisted of PBMCs or T cells enriched from blood (not recorded which). CDR3 protein: CASSPRQGALYEQYF. CDR3 nucleotides: TGTGCCAGCAGCCCCCGACAGGGGGCTCTCTACGAGCAGTACTTC.